Listed here are 12 T cell receptor beta chains from one sample, sequenced in a study of memory B cells and T cells in multiple sclerosis. These TCRs' antigens remain unknown. CFSE-dim autoproliferating and CFSE-high non-proliferating T cells from unstimulated culture were sequenced separately. Replicate wells were pooled after 7 days of stimulus-free culture of 5x10^7 CFSE-labeled PBMCs. The repertoire was sequenced with immunoSEQ multiplex PCR; TCRdb's copy has only in-frame clones and lacks some. In the table there are 12,000 or so clones, about four fifths of which are singletons. The sequenced sample was PBMCs from blood kept in culture. These receptor sequences come from a human donor with multiple sclerosis.

CDR3: CASSVGGQYNEQFF. In nucleotides, the CDR3 is TGTGCCAGCAGCGTAGGAGGACAGTACAATGAGCAGTTCTTC. V usage is TRBV9 and J usage is TRBJ2-1, with a tentative D call TRBD1 (6 bases). This CDR3 region has 14 residues. Germline CDR1 SGDLS, CDR2 YYNGEE. With 0 bases removed from V and 4 bases from J, the gap between germline ends came to 8 bases.

The rearrangement joins TRBV5-4 to TRBJ1-1, with TRBD1 as a possible D gene (5 bases). Deletions cut 2 bases from V and 1 base from J, with 9 bases between. This CDR3 comprises 14 residues. The germline gives CDR1 SGHNT, CDR2 YYREEE (reference sequence). The CDR3 region is CASSLRQPNTEAFF. DNA for the CDR3: TGTGCCAGCAGCTTAAGACAGCCGAACACTGAAGCTTTCTTT.

The V gene is TRBV9, the J gene TRBJ2-5; a weak D match, TRBD2 (5 bases). The V gene lost 0 bases and the J gene lost 5 bases, with 14 bases spanning the gap. Germline CDR1 is SGDLS and CDR2 is YYNGEE. The CDR3 length is 15 residues. CDR3 in DNA: TGTGCCAGCAGCGTAGTCGGGGAGAGGGTGGAGACCCAGTACTTC. Protein product: CASSVVGERVETQYF.

The CDR3 nucleotides are TGTGCCAGCAGCCTCGGACAGGGAACGTACTCTGGGGCCAACGTCCTGACTTTC. It codes for CASSLGQGTYSGANVLTF. The chain employs TRBV7-9 and TRBJ2-6, with 8 bases identical to TRBD1. The length of the CDR3 is 18 residues. With V trimmed by 5 bases and J by 0 bases, 9 bases remained unmatched. Germline-derived CDR1 and CDR2 are SEHNR and FQNEAQ (reference sequence).

The chain links TRBV6-1 to TRBJ2-7; the D gene is possibly TRBD2 (6 bases). V lost 8 bases and J lost 7, with 9 bases in between. CDR3 length: 10 residues. Germline lookup yields CDR1 MNHNS and CDR2 SASEGT. The CDR3: CASGGWEQYF. The CDR3 nucleotides read TGTGCCAGCGGAGGGTGGGAGCAGTACTTC.

The chain links TRBV10-2 to TRBJ2-7, with D hard to call. The V end was cut by 3 bases, the J end by 4 bases, with 4 bases between. CDR1 and CDR2 (germline): WSHSY, SAAADI. This CDR3 is 11 amino acids long. DNA for the CDR3: TGCGCCAGCAGTGATGATTACGAGCAGTACTTC. This translates into CASSDDYEQYF.

This sequence joins TRBV7-9 and TRBJ2-2; D perhaps matches TRBD1 (6 bases). V shed 3 bases and J shed 1 base, with 12 bases lying between them. The CDR3 is 16 residues long. Germline CDR1 and CDR2: SEHNR and FQNEAQ (reference sequence). CDR3 sequence reads: CASSFPQDRNTGELFF. The CDR3 region has the DNA TGTGCCAGCAGCTTTCCCCAGGACAGGAACACCGGGGAGCTGTTTTTT. The variable domain in full, completed from reference TRBV7-9 and TRBJ2-2, reads DTGVSQNPRHKITKRGQNVTFRCDPISEHNRLYWYRQTLGQGPEFLTYFQNEAQLEKSRLLSDRFSAERPKGSFSTLEIQRTEQGDSAMYLCASSFPQDRNTGELFFGEGSRLTVL.

The chain has TRBV7-9 and TRBJ2-7; D gene uncertain. Germline CDR1 is SEHNR and CDR2 is FQNEAQ (reference sequence). This CDR3 is 14 amino acids long. Trimming pared 5 bases from V and 4 bases from J, leaving 15 bases between. CDR3 in DNA: TGTGCCAGCAGCCCCTCCGGCAGCCCTTACGAGCAGTACTTC. This encodes CASSPSGSPYEQYF. Using reference TRBV7-9 and TRBJ2-7 for the parts outside the CDR3, the full variable domain is DTGVSQNPRHKITKRGQNVTFRCDPISEHNRLYWYRQTLGQGPEFLTYFQNEAQLEKSRLLSDRFSAERPKGSFSTLEIQRTEQGDSAMYLCASSPSGSPYEQYFGPGTRLTVT.

The chain carries TRBV15 and TRBJ2-2, with 9 bases fitting TRBD1. The V gene end was trimmed by 0 bases and the J gene end by 8 bases; junction bases not matched to a gene: 7. CDR3 length: 16 residues. Looked up from germline, CDR1 is LNHNV and CDR2 is YYDKDF (reference sequence). The CDR3 loop reads CATSREGTGKRGELFF. In DNA form, the CDR3 reads TGTGCCACCAGCAGAGAAGGGACAGGGAAGAGGGGGGAGCTGTTTTTT.

This clone turned up a few times. This chain connects TRBV7-3 to TRBJ1-1, with 9 bases aligning to TRBD1. Germline CDR1 reads SGHTA; CDR2 reads FQGTGA. This CDR3 has 14 residues. V shed 1 base and J 7 bases; nucleotides not matched to a gene: 4. The CDR3: CASSLNPGQGEAFF. CDR3 sequence (DNA): TGTGCCAGCAGCTTAAATCCGGGACAGGGTGAAGCTTTCTTT.

V and J are TRBV9 and TRBJ2-1; 15 bases map to TRBD2. The germline gives CDR1 SGDLS, CDR2 YYNGEE. V gave up 4 bases and J gave up 4 bases; unmatched junction bases: 15. The CDR3 consists of 20 residues. The CDR3 region has the DNA TGTGCCAGCAGCCTCACGTGGACAGAAGGACTAGCGGGAGGGTACAATGAGCAGTTCTTC. Its translation is CASSLTWTEGLAGGYNEQFF.

V is TRBV27 and J is TRBJ1-1; 8 bases are shared with TRBD1. CDR1 is MNHEY, CDR2 SMNVEV, per germline (reference sequence). V lost 4 bases, J lost 5 bases, and 6 bases stayed unmatched. CDR3 length: 14 residues. The DNA for the CDR3 is TGTGCCAGCAGTTCACAGGGGGAAGGAACTGAAGCTTTCTTT. It encodes CASSSQGEGTEAFF.